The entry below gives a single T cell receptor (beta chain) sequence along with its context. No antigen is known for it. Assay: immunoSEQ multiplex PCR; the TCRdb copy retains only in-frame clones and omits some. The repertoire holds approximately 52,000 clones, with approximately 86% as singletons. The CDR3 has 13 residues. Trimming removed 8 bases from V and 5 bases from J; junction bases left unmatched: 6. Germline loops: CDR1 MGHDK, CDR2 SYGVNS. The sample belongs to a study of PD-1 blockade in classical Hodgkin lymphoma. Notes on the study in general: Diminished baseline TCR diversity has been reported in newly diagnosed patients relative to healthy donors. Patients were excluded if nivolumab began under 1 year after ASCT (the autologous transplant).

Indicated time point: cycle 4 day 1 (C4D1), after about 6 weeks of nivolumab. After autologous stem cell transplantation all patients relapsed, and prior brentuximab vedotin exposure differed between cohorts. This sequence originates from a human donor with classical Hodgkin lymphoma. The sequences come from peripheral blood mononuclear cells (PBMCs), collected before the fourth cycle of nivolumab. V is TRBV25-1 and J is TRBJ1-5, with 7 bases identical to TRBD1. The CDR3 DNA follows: TGTGCCAGCCGAGACAGGGTGGATCAGCCCCAGCATTTT. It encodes CASRDRVDQPQHF.